This TCR beta chain was documented in a study of T cells in Graves' hyperthyroidism and ophthalmopathy. General study results and limits: Most expanded thyroid clonotypes above 0.001 also appeared in blood.

This clonotype was seen many times. Its target is unknown. Trimming cost V 3 bases and J 10 bases, with 13 bases left between them. This CDR3 is 14 amino acids long. Germline loops: CDR1 MDHEN, CDR2 SYDVKM. Amplified TCR beta CDR3 regions derived from RNA transcripts. In the first-round RT-PCR of the TCR CDR3, the HTBI primer set was used. TCRdb reprocessed the multiplex PCR reads via MiXCR and lists one record per CDR3 protein. The sample has 300,000 to 450,000 distinct CDR3 sequences; about 13% are singletons. The chain carries TRBV28 and TRBJ1-6; TRBD1 might be the D (5 bases). The sequencing input was blood. This receptor was identified in a man younger than 45 with Graves' hyperthyroidism that later progressed to Graves' ophthalmopathy. This CDR3 reads CASSFPRASSPLHF. CDR3 sequence (DNA): TGTGCCAGCAGTTTTCCCAGGGCAAGCTCACCCCTCCACTTT.